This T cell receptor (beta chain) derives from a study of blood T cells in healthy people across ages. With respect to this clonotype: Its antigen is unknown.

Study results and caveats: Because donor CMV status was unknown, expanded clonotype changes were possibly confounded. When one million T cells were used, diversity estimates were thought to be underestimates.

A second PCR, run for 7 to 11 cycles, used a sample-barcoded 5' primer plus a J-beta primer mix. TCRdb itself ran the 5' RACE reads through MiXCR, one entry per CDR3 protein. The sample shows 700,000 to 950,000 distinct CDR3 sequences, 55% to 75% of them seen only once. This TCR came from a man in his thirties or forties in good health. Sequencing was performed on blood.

The CDR3 DNA reads as TGTGCCACCAATTTGGACGCTAGCGGTTACAATGAGCAGTTCTTC. The encoded protein is CATNLDASGYNEQFF. The chain has TRBV15 and TRBJ2-1; 7 bases align to TRBD2. Losses at the gene ends were 7 bases for V and 4 bases for J; bases not matched to a gene: 10. Germline CDR1 is LNHNV and CDR2 is YYDKDF (reference sequence). CDR3 length equals 15 residues.